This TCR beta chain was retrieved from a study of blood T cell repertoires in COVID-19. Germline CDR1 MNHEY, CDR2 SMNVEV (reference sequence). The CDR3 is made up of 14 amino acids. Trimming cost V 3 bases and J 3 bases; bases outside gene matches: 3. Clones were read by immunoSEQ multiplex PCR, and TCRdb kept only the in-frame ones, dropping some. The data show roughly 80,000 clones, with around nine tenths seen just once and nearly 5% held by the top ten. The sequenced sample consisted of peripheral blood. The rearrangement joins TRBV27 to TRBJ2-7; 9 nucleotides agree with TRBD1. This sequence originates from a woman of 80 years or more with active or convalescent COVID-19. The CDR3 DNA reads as TGTGCCAGCAGTTTGGGGACAGGGAGCTACGAGCAGTACTTC. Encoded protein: CASSLGTGSYEQYF.